The following is a T cell receptor (beta chain) sequence with its context. This entry comes from a study of blood T cell repertoires in COVID-19. Germline V gives CDR1 SGHNT, CDR2 YYREEE (reference sequence). V shed 5 bases and J 0 bases; nucleotides not matched to a gene: 10. CDR3 length: 19 residues. TCRdb keeps only in-frame clones here, not all; method: immunoSEQ multiplex PCR. Found here are about 50,000 clones, 90% of them singletons; the top ten hold approximately 6.2%. The clonotype originates from a man aged 35-49 years with acute or convalescent COVID-19. The sequencing sample was made of peripheral blood. The V gene is TRBV5-4, the J gene TRBJ2-1; 14 bases line up with TRBD2. CDR3 region: CASRGTGLAGENSYNEQFF. The DNA for the CDR3 is TGTGCCAGCAGGGGGACGGGACTAGCGGGAGAGAACTCCTACAATGAGCAGTTCTTC.